The clone carrying this TCR beta chain came up a few times. The data are from a study of early T cells in non-severe SARS-CoV-2 infection. Study context: Bulk RNA isolated from unsorted whole blood underwent sequencing; chains were not paired.

MiXCR was run by TCRdb on the 5' RACE reads, yielding one entry per CDR3 protein. The sample has about 67,000 distinct CDR3 sequences; 11% are singletons. The germline gives CDR1 PRHDT, CDR2 FYEKMQ (reference sequence). Losses at the gene ends were 3 bases for V and 8 bases for J; bases not matched to a gene: 6. The CDR3 sequence is 14 residues long. Sequenced material: whole blood. This chain joins TRBV13 and TRBJ2-3, with 9 bases fitting TRBD2. The receptor comes from an adult who was a healthcare worker with PCR-confirmed SARS-CoV-2 infection or an uninfected control (not recorded which). The CDR3, as DNA: TGTGCCAGCAGCTTGGGACTAGCCGAGGGTACGCAGTATTTT. This sequence encodes CASSLGLAEGTQYF.